The 18 T cell receptor beta chains in this list originate from one sample, sequenced in a study of cytomegalovirus exposure and HLA in healthy donors. This PCR relied on a set of 60 Vbeta primers and 13 Jbeta primers. TCRdb keeps only in-frame clones here, not all; method: immunoSEQ multiplex PCR. The table has about 160,000 clones, over 70% seen once. The sequenced sample consisted of PBMCs. The receptors here all came from a man aged 18 to 30 in good health and CMV-seropositive.

The chain employs TRBV9 and TRBJ2-7; D may be TRBD2 (6 bases). The CDR3 totals 15 residues. V was pared by 0 bases and J by 3 bases, with 13 bases between. Looked up from germline, CDR1 is SGDLS and CDR2 is YYNGEE. DNA of the CDR3: TGTGCCAGCAGCGTAGCGGTGGGAGGCTTCTACGAGCAGTACTTC. Its translation: CASSVAVGGFYEQYF.

The V call is TRBV2, the J call TRBJ2-7, with 13 bases lining up with TRBD2. The CDR3 contains 14 residues. Germline values: CDR1 SNHLY, CDR2 FYNNEI. V dropped 10 bases and J dropped 3; count of bases not matched to a gene: 6. In nucleotides, the CDR3 is TGTGCCACTCGACGGACTAGCGGGAGCTACGAGCAGTACTTC. It yields the protein CATRRTSGSYEQYF.

Only one count was recorded for this clone. The CDR3 here is CASSLKGAANTEAFF. DNA of the CDR3: TGTGCCAGCAGCTTAAAAGGGGCTGCCAACACTGAAGCTTTCTTT. This chain links TRBV5-6 with TRBJ1-1, with D maybe TRBD1 (5 bases). Germline values: CDR1 SGHDT, CDR2 YYEEEE. This CDR3 is 15 amino acids long. The V end was cut by 2 bases, the J end by 2 bases, with 13 bases between. The variable domain in full, with the rest retrieved from reference TRBV5-6 and TRBJ1-1, is DAGVTQSPTHLIKTRGQQVTLRCSPKSGHDTVSWYQQALGQGPQFIFQYYEEEERQRGNFPDRFSGHQFPNYSSELNVNALLLGDSALYLCASSLKGAANTEAFFGQGTRLTVV.

The rearrangement joins TRBV4-2 to TRBJ1-5; D might be TRBD1 (6 bases). Germline-derived CDR1 and CDR2 are LGHNA and YNFKEQ. Trimming took 2 bases from V and 0 from J, leaving 8 bases between them. The CDR3 sequence is 15 residues long. The CDR3 DNA sequence: TGTGCCAGCAGCCAAAGACAGGATAGCAATCAGCCCCAGCATTTT. Translation gives CASSQRQDSNQPQHF.

The gene calls are TRBV29-1 and TRBJ2-7, with unresolved D. This CDR3 is 12 amino acids long. Germline CDR1 and CDR2: SQVTM and ANQGSEA. V was clipped by 1 base and J by 4 bases, with 8 bases between them. The CDR3 reads CSVEGQTYEQYF. The CDR3 region has the DNA TGCAGCGTTGAAGGTCAGACATACGAGCAGTACTTC.

V gene TRBV6-5 combines with J gene TRBJ1-1, with D uncertain. The ends were cut back, 4 bases at V and 5 bases at J, with 11 bases in the middle. The germline V gene encodes CDR1 MNHEY and CDR2 SVGAGI. The length of the CDR3 is 13 residues. In nucleotides, the CDR3 is TGTGCCAGCAGTTTAAGTCGGGTTACTGAAGCTTTCTTT. Translating it yields CASSLSRVTEAFF.

This clone showed up just once. The rearrangement uses TRBV5-1 and TRBJ1-1; 9 bases align to TRBD1. The CDR3 has 15 amino acids. CDR1 is SGHRS and CDR2 is YFSETQ in the germline V gene. V lost 4 bases, J lost 3 bases, and 7 bases stayed unmatched. In nucleotides, the CDR3 is TGCGCCAGCAGCCCCCGACAGGGGGGGTACACTGAAGCTTTCTTT. It yields the protein CASSPRQGGYTEAFF.

The V gene is TRBV9, the J gene TRBJ2-2, with D perhaps matching TRBD2 (6 bases). Between the trimmed V and J ends, which lost 3 bases and 5 bases, there was a span of 14 bases. Germline-derived CDR1 and CDR2 are SGDLS and YYNGEE. The CDR3 sequence is 15 residues long. In DNA, the CDR3 is TGTGCCAGCAGCGCGACTAGGCCGGGGACCGGGGAGCTGTTTTTT. The encoded protein is CASSATRPGTGELFF.

This clone was observed a handful of times. The chain links TRBV5-1 to TRBJ2-7, with TRBD1 matching over 7 bases. Germline V gene sequence: CDR1 SGHRS, CDR2 YFSETQ. This CDR3 spans 14 amino acids. Trimming at V came to 6 bases and at J to 0 bases, leaving 6 bases not matched to a gene. CDR3 residues: CASNPGQRSYEQYF. In DNA form, the CDR3 reads TGCGCCAGCAACCCGGGACAGCGCTCCTACGAGCAGTACTTC.

The CDR3 protein is CASSWDRVRNQPQHF. The CDR3 DNA reads TGTGCCAGCAGCTGGGACAGGGTGAGGAATCAGCCCCAGCATTTT. The V call is TRBV5-5, the J call TRBJ1-5; TRBD1 matches at 9 bases. Germline CDR1 is SGHKS and CDR2 is YYEKEE (reference sequence). Germline trimming cut 3 bases from V and 4 bases from J; bases unmatched to any gene: 5. This CDR3 comprises 15 residues.

This clone was seen a few times. The J gene is TRBJ2-2, the V gene TRBV27; 8 bases agree with TRBD1. CDR3 length equals 15 residues. The ends lost 5 bases at V and 3 bases at J; junction bases unmatched: 5. Germline assignment: CDR1 MNHEY and CDR2 SMNVEV (reference sequence). For the CDR3, the DNA is TGTGCCAGCAGTCCGGACAGGGTGTACACCGGGGAGCTGTTTTTT. As protein: CASSPDRVYTGELFF.

The chain is built from TRBV5-5 and TRBJ2-6; 8 positions match TRBD2. V lost 4 bases, J lost 1 base, and 13 bases stayed unmatched. The CDR3 runs 19 residues. The germline gives CDR1 SGHKS, CDR2 YYEKEE (reference sequence). This CDR3 reads CASSADRTSYQSGANVLTF. Written as DNA, the CDR3 is TGTGCCAGCAGCGCAGATAGGACTAGCTACCAATCTGGGGCCAACGTCCTGACTTTC.

V gene TRBV7-9 combines with J gene TRBJ1-1, with 7 bases lining up with TRBD1. After removal of 4 bases from V and 4 bases from J, the junction contained 9 bases not matched to a gene. Germline CDR1 and CDR2: SEHNR and FQNEAQ (reference sequence). The CDR3 is 15 residues long. The CDR3 DNA is TGTGCCAGCAGCTCCCCGACAGGGCGGGGCACTGAAGCTTTCTTT. As protein: CASSSPTGRGTEAFF.

This chain connects TRBV5-4 to TRBJ2-5; tentatively, D is TRBD2 (6 bases). The CDR3 sequence is 13 residues long. Germline V CDR1 and CDR2: SGHNT, YYREEE (reference sequence). Trimming removed 5 bases from V and 5 bases from J, with 13 bases in between. The CDR3 DNA reads TGTGCCAGCAGTTTTAGTCGGGGGGAGACCCAGTACTTC. Its translation: CASSFSRGETQYF.

This clone was observed a few times. The chain links TRBV25-1 to TRBJ1-2, with D hard to call. Per the germline V gene, CDR1 is MGHDK and CDR2 is SYGVNS. CDR3 length equals 13 residues. Trimming removed 6 bases at V and 4 bases at J, with 12 bases between. The CDR3 bases are TGTGCCAGCAGCCTCTTAAACGGCTATGGCTACACCTTC. This gives the protein CASSLLNGYGYTF.

This clone was detected once. As the CDR3 is not closed by the conserved phenylalanine or tryptophan, this likely results from a read error. The DNA is omitted, as the CDR3 cannot be located on it reliably, and the CDR3 follows TCRdb's listing. The chain links TRBV12-5 to TRBJ1-2; whether TRBD1, the table's D call, matches the DNA was not checked. CDR1 LGHNT and CDR2 FRNRAP come from the germline V gene. Inclusive of both ends, the CDR3 amounts to 8 amino acids. CDR3 sequence reads: CASGHRDR.

CDR3 protein: CAWSKSTGLDTQYF. The CDR3 DNA is TGTGCCTGGAGTAAATCGACTGGTTTAGATACGCAGTATTTT. The chain employs TRBV30 and TRBJ2-3; no definite D call. CDR3 size: 14 residues. Per germline, CDR1 GTSNPN and CDR2 SVGIG (reference sequence). The ends were cut back, 2 bases at V and 5 bases at J, with 14 bases in the middle.

The V call is TRBV4-3, the J call TRBJ1-2; D is ambiguous. This CDR3 is built from 17 residues. V was cut by 0 bases and J by 0 bases, with 14 bases left in between. In germline, CDR1 is LGHNA, CDR2 YSLEER. CDR3 amino acids: CASSQEVWSPANYGYTF. CDR3 sequence (DNA): TGCGCCAGCAGCCAAGAGGTGTGGAGCCCAGCTAACTATGGCTACACCTTC.